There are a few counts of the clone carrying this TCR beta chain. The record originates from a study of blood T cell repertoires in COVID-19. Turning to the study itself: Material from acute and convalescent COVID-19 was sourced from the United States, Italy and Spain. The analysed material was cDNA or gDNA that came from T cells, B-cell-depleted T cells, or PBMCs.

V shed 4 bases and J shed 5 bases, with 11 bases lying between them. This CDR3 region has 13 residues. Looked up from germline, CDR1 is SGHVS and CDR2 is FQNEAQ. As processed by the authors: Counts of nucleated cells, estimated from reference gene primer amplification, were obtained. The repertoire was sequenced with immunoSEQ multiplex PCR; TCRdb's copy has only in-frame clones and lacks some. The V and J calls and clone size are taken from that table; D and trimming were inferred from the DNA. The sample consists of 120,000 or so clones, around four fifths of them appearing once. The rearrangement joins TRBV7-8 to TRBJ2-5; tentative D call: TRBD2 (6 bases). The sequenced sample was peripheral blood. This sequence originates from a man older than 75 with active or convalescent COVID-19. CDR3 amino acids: CASSSGGFETQYF. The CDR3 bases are TGTGCCAGCAGCTCAGGAGGGTTCGAGACCCAGTACTTC.